Below, 17 T cell receptor beta chains from the same sample are listed, as sequenced in a study of blood T cell repertoires in COVID-19. Profiled with immunoSEQ multiplex PCR; TCRdb holds only in-frame clones, not every one. The repertoire has about 42,000 clones, approximately 90% of them found once; the top ten carry 6.2%. The source material was peripheral blood. These receptor sequences come from a human donor in a cohort sampled during active COVID-19.

The chain has TRBV13 and TRBJ1-1; 9 nucleotides align to TRBD1. The V and J ends lost 0 bases and 14 bases, in that order; junction bases with no gene match: 13. Germline V lookup: CDR1 PRHDT, CDR2 FYEKMQ (reference sequence). CDR3 length: 15 amino acids. The CDR3 sequence: CASSLGGTGSALRFF. The CDR3 DNA reads TGTGCCAGCAGCTTAGGCGGGACAGGGTCCGCCCTGAGGTTCTTT.

This sequence joins TRBV6-5 and TRBJ2-1; tentative D call: TRBD2 (5 bases). Trimming cost V 7 bases and J 5 bases, with 6 bases left between them. The germline CDR1 and CDR2 sequences are MNHEY and SVGAGI. This CDR3 region has 11 residues. CDR3 sequence (DNA): TGTGCCAGCACCGGGAACAATGAGCAGTTCTTC. It is translated as CASTGNNEQFF.

V usage is TRBV10-3 and J usage is TRBJ1-5, with D possibly being TRBD1 (5 bases). Germline-derived CDR1 and CDR2 are ENHRY and SYGVKD. The CDR3 extends over 16 amino acids. V shed 3 bases and J shed 2 bases, with 14 bases lying between them. CDR3 nucleotides: TGTGCCATCAGTGAAGGACCCTCGGGGGGCAATCAGCCCCAGCATTTT. It specifies CAISEGPSGGNQPQHF.

This sequence joins TRBV11-2 and TRBJ1-6; 7 bases align to TRBD1. Germline CDR1 SGHAT, CDR2 FQNNGV. The trim removed 6 bases at V and 10 bases at J, leaving 9 bases unmatched. The CDR3 has 14 amino acids. The CDR3 region has the DNA TGTGCCAGCAGACCGACAGGGCAGTGGTCACCCCTCCACTTT. Protein product: CASRPTGQWSPLHF.

The CDR3 loop is CASSGGATDTQYF. CDR3 in DNA: TGTGCCAGCAGCGGTGGGGCGACAGATACGCAGTATTTT. V gene TRBV7-8 combines with J gene TRBJ2-3; D might be TRBD1 (5 bases). The CDR3 covers 13 residues. Trimming pared 5 bases from V and 3 bases from J, leaving 9 bases between. Germline values: CDR1 SGHVS, CDR2 FQNEAQ. The variable domain in full, completed from reference TRBV7-8 and TRBJ2-3, reads GAGVSQSPRYKVAKRGQDVALRCDPISGHVSLFWYQQALGQGPEFLTYFQNEAQLDKSGLPSDRFFAERPEGSVSTLKIQRTQQEDSAVYLCASSGGATDTQYFGPGTRLTVL.

This chain joins TRBV5-6 and TRBJ1-1; 8 positions agree with TRBD1. The CDR3 covers 13 residues. Trimming at V came to 6 bases and at J to 3 bases, leaving 4 bases not matched to a gene. Germline CDR1 is SGHDT and CDR2 is YYEEEE. In DNA, the CDR3 is TGTGCCAGCAACTCACAGGGGGACACTGAAGCTTTCTTT. Protein product: CASNSQGDTEAFF.

This sequence joins TRBV9 and TRBJ2-3, with a tentative D call TRBD2 (6 bases). Looked up from germline, CDR1 is SGDLS and CDR2 is YYNGEE. This CDR3 comprises 15 residues. The ends were cut back, 2 bases at V and 5 bases at J, with 15 bases in the middle. The CDR3 here is CASSVSGLPKDTQYF. The CDR3 DNA reads TGTGCCAGCAGCGTGTCCGGACTACCGAAAGATACGCAGTATTTT. The complete variable domain, with remaining parts taken from reference TRBV9 and TRBJ2-3, reads DSGVTQTPKHLITATGQRVTLRCSPRSGDLSVYWYQQSLDQGLQFLIQYYNGEERAKGNILERFSAQQFPDLHSELNLSSLELGDSALYFCASSVSGLPKDTQYFGPGTRLTVL.

J is TRBJ2-2 and V is TRBV6-5; TRBD2 agrees at 7 bases. This CDR3 is built from 15 residues. The junction had 10 bases not matched to a gene; V was cut back by 5 bases and J by 7 bases. Germline assignment: CDR1 MNHEY and CDR2 SVGAGI. The CDR3 is CASSPSGAYIGELFF. As DNA, the CDR3 is TGTGCCAGCAGTCCCAGCGGGGCTTATATCGGGGAGCTGTTTTTT.

This rearrangement joins TRBV18 to TRBJ2-7; no definite D call. Trimming cost V 1 base and J 2 bases, with 9 bases left between them. The germline CDR1 and CDR2 sequences are KGHSH and LQKENI. The CDR3 spans 14 residues. The CDR3 reads CASSPLPSAYEQYF. CDR3 sequence (DNA): TGTGCCAGCTCACCACTCCCGTCAGCCTACGAGCAGTACTTC.

This clone appeared a few times. The gene calls are TRBV15 and TRBJ2-2; D perhaps matches TRBD2 (6 bases). The germline V gene has CDR1 LNHNV and CDR2 YYDKDF (reference sequence). CDR3 length: 14 residues. V lost 8 bases and J 3 bases, leaving 13 bases between the germline ends. The CDR3 DNA sequence: TGTGCCACCCGTTGGCGGGGTGACACCGGGGAGCTGTTTTTT. Translated, it gives CATRWRGDTGELFF. The complete variable domain, with remaining parts taken from reference TRBV15 and TRBJ2-2, reads DAMVIQNPRYQVTQFGKPVTLSCSQTLNHNVMYWYQQKSSQAPKLLFHYYDKDFNNEADTPDNFQSRRPNTSFCFLDIRSPGLGDTAMYLCATRWRGDTGELFFGEGSRLTVL.

In nucleotides, the CDR3 is TGCGCCACCGCCCGGGAGAGGGAGGCGGGGGGCAATGAGCAGTTCTTC. Its protein product is CATAREREAGGNEQFF. The chain couples TRBV5-1 to TRBJ2-1, with 8 positions matching TRBD2. Germline V lookup: CDR1 SGHRS, CDR2 YFSETQ. The CDR3 spans 16 residues. J lost 6 bases, V lost 9 bases, and 17 bases had no gene match.

Concerning this clone itself: At one of its ends the junction is not consistent with the germline gene, which may arise from a read error. The sample has other DNA sequences that encode this CDR3 too. This chain connects TRBV11-3 to TRBJ2-2, with TRBD1 matching 11 bases. Germline CDR1 is SGHNT and CDR2 is YENEEA. The CDR3 consists of 16 residues. The CDR3 nucleotides are TGTGCCAGCAGCCATCGGGACAGGGGGTCTACCGGAGAGCTGTTTTTT. It codes for CASSHRDRGSTGELFF.

The chain employs TRBV6-5 and TRBJ1-1; D possibly corresponds to TRBD1 (5 bases). This CDR3 is 13 amino acids long. Germline V gives CDR1 MNHEY, CDR2 SVGAGI. V lost 7 bases to trimming and J lost 0 bases, with 9 bases between them. The CDR3 region is CASTGHLNTEAFF. The CDR3 DNA is TGTGCCAGCACCGGACACCTGAACACTGAAGCTTTCTTT.

This chain joins TRBV7-2 and TRBJ2-7; maybe TRBD2 (5 bases). Per the germline V gene, CDR1 is SGHTA and CDR2 is FQGNSA. Trimming removed 5 bases at V and 6 bases at J, with 14 bases between. The CDR3 runs 13 residues. CDR3 amino acids: CASSHPNSAEQYF. In nucleotides, the CDR3 is TGTGCCAGCAGCCACCCTAATAGCGCCGAGCAGTACTTC.

The chain combines TRBV4-1 with TRBJ1-2; 8 positions match TRBD1. CDR1 is MGHRA, CDR2 YSYEKL, per germline. This CDR3 spans 15 amino acids. J lost 3 bases, V lost 2 bases, and 5 bases had no gene match. CDR3 residues: CASSQTQGAYYGYTF. CDR3 DNA sequence: TGCGCCAGCAGCCAAACCCAGGGGGCCTACTATGGCTACACCTTC.

The chain links TRBV6-6 to TRBJ1-3; D may be TRBD1 (5 bases). Germline assignment: CDR1 MNHNY and CDR2 SVGAGI (reference sequence). Trimming left V 4 bases short and J 7 bases short, with 8 bases between. The CDR3 has 12 amino acids. The CDR3 coding sequence is TGTGCCAGCAGTTCAGGGTATAACACCATATATTTT. This gives the protein CASSSGYNTIYF.

This rearrangement joins TRBV29-1 to TRBJ2-3; 11 nucleotides match TRBD2. Germline V gene data show CDR1 as SQVTM and CDR2 as ANQGSEA. There are 15 residues in the CDR3. Trimming cost V 2 bases and J 5 bases; bases outside gene matches: 6. The CDR3 DNA follows: TGCAGCGTTGAACTAGCGGGAGGCAGTAGAGATACGCAGTATTTT. Translating it yields CSVELAGGSRDTQYF.